Listed here are 7 T cell receptor beta chains from one sample, sequenced in a study of Ad26.COV2.S vaccination and SARS-CoV-2 variants. The table came from immunoSEQ multiplex PCR; TCRdb's copy has only in-frame clones and leaves some out. The profile shows roughly 240,000 clones, more than 75% of them singletons. Treatment in this sample: 19 received Ad26.COV2.S at low or high dose, single or two shots; about 5 received placebo; per-sample allocation not given. The samples date from day 63 after the first vaccine or placebo injection. The material sequenced was peripheral blood, taken in a trial of Ad26.COV2.S vaccine versus placebo. The receptors were gathered from a person aged 18-60 years who received the Ad26.COV2.S COVID-19 vaccine or a placebo.

The CDR3 region has the DNA TGTGCCAGCAGCCCGAGACTAGCGGCACGGACGGAGACCCAGTACTTC. Its translation: CASSPRLAARTETQYF. This chain joins TRBV7-2 and TRBJ2-5; 9 nucleotides match TRBD2. The CDR3 length is 16 residues. CDR1 SGHTA and CDR2 FQGNSA come from the germline V gene. Unmatched junction bases numbered 12, after V lost 5 bases and J lost 5 bases.

The rearrangement joins TRBV18 to TRBJ2-5, with D possibly TRBD2 on 5 matching bases. V shed 2 bases and J shed 1 base, with 11 bases lying between them. CDR3 length: 15 residues. The germline V gene encodes CDR1 KGHSH and CDR2 LQKENI. The CDR3 reads CASSPGLAFQETQYF. The CDR3 nucleotides are TGTGCCAGCTCACCAGGTTTAGCGTTCCAAGAGACCCAGTACTTC.

The V call is TRBV5-1, the J call TRBJ2-7, with 12 bases matching TRBD2. The CDR3 is 17 amino acids. The ends lost 0 bases at V and 2 bases at J; junction bases unmatched: 6. CDR1 SGHRS and CDR2 YFSETQ come from the germline V gene. The CDR3 reads CASSLAWASGGAYEQYF. The CDR3 coding sequence is TGCGCCAGCAGCTTGGCCTGGGCTAGCGGGGGGGCCTACGAGCAGTACTTC.

The rearrangement uses TRBV30 and TRBJ1-2, with a weak D call TRBD1 (5 bases). CDR3 length: 11 amino acids. Germline V gives CDR1 GTSNPN, CDR2 SVGIG (reference sequence). V lost 7 bases to trimming and J lost 0 bases, with 6 bases between them. This CDR3 reads CALQANYGYTF. CDR3 nucleotide sequence: TGTGCCTTACAGGCTAACTATGGCTACACCTTC.

This rearrangement joins TRBV15 to TRBJ1-1, with D uncertain. Germline assignment: CDR1 LNHNV and CDR2 YYDKDF (reference sequence). The CDR3 sequence is 11 residues long. V shed 5 bases and J shed 8 bases, with 9 bases lying between them. The CDR3 sequence: CATSSQVEAFF. The CDR3 DNA is TGTGCCACCAGCTCTCAGGTGGAAGCTTTCTTT.

This rearrangement joins TRBV3-1 (or the pseudogene TRBV3-2) to TRBJ2-1; D not resolved. This CDR3 is built from 15 residues. Germline V gene lookup returns CDR1 LGHDT and CDR2 YNNKEL (reference sequence). The germline V and J ends were trimmed by 6 bases and 0 bases, with 12 bases remaining between them. CDR3 sequence: CASSQLRLSYNEQFF. DNA for the CDR3: TGTGCCAGCAGTCAACTTCGGCTCTCCTACAATGAGCAGTTCTTC.

The CDR3 region is CASSAQDLYTQYF. The CDR3 region has the DNA TGTGCCAGCAGCGCACAGGATCTTTATACGCAGTATTTT. The chain joins TRBV9 to TRBJ2-3; D possibly corresponds to TRBD1 (5 bases). The CDR3 covers 13 residues. Between the trimmed V and J ends, which lost 3 bases and 7 bases, there was a span of 12 bases. CDR1 and CDR2 from the germline V gene are SGDLS and YYNGEE.